Here is one T cell receptor beta chain with its context. As yet, its antigen is unknown. TCRdb's table, derived via immunoSEQ multiplex PCR, lists solely in-frame clones and lacks some. The data contain over 25,000 clones, 60% to 80% of them seen just once; the ten biggest clones take up around a tenth. The time point denotes: week 35, safety follow-up. Vaccination used 300 ug of mutant IDH1 20-mer peptide per dose, with topical imiquimod. The entry originates in a study of a mutant IDH1 vaccine in newly diagnosed glioma. V was shortened by 2 bases and J by 3 bases, with 13 bases between the two germline ends. The germline V gene encodes CDR1 SQVTM and CDR2 ANQGSEA. The CDR3 length is 15 residues. Notes on the study in general: Pseudoprogression showed no apparent link to changes in top peripheral T cell clonotypes.

The V and J genes are TRBV29-1 and TRBJ2-2; D gene uncertain. The TCR originated in a woman aged 25 to 45 with glioma. Some clones in this sample may be carry-over from other donors' samples. The source material was PBMCs, sampled from a glioma patient whose treatment included an IDH1 peptide vaccine. CDR3: CSVESRFGDTGELFF. CDR3 in DNA: TGCAGCGTTGAATCCCGGTTTGGGGACACCGGGGAGCTGTTTTTT.